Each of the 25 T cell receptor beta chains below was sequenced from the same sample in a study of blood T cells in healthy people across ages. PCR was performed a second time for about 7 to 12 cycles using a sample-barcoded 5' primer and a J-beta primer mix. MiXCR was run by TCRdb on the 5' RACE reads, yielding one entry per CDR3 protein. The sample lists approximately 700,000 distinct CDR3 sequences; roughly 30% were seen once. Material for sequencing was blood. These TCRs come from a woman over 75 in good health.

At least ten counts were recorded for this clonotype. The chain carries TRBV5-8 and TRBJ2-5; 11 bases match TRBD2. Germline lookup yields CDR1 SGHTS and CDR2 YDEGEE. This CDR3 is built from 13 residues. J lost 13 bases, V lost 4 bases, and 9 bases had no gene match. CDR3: CASSLGLAGGLYF. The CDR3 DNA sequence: TGTGCCAGCAGCCTTGGGCTAGCGGGGGGCTTGTACTTC.

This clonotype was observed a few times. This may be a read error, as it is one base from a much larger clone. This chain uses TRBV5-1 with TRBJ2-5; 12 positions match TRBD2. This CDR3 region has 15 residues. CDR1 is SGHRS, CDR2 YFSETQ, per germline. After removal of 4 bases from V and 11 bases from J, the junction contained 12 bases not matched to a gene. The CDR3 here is CASSPELAGGGEQYF. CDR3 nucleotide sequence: TGCGCCAGCAGCCCGGAACTAGCGGGGGGTGGGGAGCAGTACTTC.

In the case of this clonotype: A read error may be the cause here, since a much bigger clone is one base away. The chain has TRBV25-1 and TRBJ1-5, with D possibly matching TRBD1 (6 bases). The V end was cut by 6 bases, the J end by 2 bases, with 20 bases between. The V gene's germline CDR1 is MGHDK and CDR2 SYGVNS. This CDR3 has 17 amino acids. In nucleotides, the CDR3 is TGTGCCAGCAGACTTACAGGGTGTAGGGTAGGCAATCAGCCCCAGCATTTT. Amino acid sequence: CASRLTGCRVGNQPQHF.

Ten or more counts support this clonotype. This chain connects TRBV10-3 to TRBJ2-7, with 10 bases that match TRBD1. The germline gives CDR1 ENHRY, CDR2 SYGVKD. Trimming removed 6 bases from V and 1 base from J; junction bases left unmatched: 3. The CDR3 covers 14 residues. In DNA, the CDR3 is TGTGCCATCAGCCCGGGACAGGGGTCCTACGAGCAGTACTTC. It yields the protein CAISPGQGSYEQYF.

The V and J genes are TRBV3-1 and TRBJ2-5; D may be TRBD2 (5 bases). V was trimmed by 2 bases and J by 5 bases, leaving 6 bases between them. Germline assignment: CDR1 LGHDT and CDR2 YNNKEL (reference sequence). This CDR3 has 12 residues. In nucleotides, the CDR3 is TGTGCCAGCAGCCAACGGAGGGAGACCCAGTACTTC. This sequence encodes CASSQRRETQYF.

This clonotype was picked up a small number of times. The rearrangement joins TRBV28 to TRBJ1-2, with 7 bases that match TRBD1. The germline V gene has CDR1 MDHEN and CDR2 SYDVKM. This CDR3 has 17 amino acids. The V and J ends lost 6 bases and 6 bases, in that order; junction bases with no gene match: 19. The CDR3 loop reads CASRFLIRGRGTHGYTF. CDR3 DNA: TGTGCCAGCAGGTTTTTAATTCGTGGCAGGGGGACTCATGGCTACACCTTC.

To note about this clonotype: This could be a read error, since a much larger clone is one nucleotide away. CDR3 nucleotide sequence: TGTGCCAGCTCACACAGGACTAGCGGGGGAGGAGGTTACAATGAGCAGTACTTC. Amino acids: CASSHRTSGGGGYNEQYF. The chain recombines TRBV18 with TRBJ2-7, with 13 bases aligning to TRBD2. There are 18 residues in the CDR3. V lost 4 bases, J lost 7 bases, and 16 bases stayed unmatched. The germline V gene encodes CDR1 KGHSH and CDR2 LQKENI.

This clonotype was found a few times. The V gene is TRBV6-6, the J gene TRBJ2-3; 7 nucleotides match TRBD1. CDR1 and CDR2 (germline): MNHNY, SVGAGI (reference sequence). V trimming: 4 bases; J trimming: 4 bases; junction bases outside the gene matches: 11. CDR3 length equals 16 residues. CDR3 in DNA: TGTGCCAGCAGTTTATCCGAGACAGGGCCTCCAGATACGCAGTATTTT. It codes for CASSLSETGPPDTQYF.

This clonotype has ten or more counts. This chain's CDR3 is CASSQPGGGLDIQYF. As DNA, the CDR3 is TGTGCCAGCAGCCAACCGGGAGGAGGATTGGACATTCAGTACTTC. The V and J genes are TRBV3-1 and TRBJ2-4; 7 nucleotides agree with TRBD2. Trimming cost V 2 bases and J 8 bases; bases outside gene matches: 9. This CDR3 is 15 amino acids long. Looked up from germline, CDR1 is LGHDT and CDR2 is YNNKEL (reference sequence).

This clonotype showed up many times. CDR3 protein: CASSQEGARGEKLFF. The DNA of the CDR3 is TGCGCCAGCAGCCAAGAGGGGGCGAGGGGAGAAAAACTGTTTTTT. The genes are TRBV4-1 and TRBJ1-4, with D perhaps matching TRBD1 (6 bases). Germline V gene data show CDR1 as MGHRA and CDR2 as YSYEKL. The CDR3 consists of 15 residues. Trimming took off 0 bases at V and 8 bases at J, with 13 bases between the two ends.

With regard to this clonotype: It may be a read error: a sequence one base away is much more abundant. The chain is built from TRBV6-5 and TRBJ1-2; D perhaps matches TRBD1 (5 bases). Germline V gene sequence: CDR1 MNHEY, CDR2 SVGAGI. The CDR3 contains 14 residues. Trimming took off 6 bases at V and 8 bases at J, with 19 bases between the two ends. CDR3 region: CASRGSPGRRGYTF. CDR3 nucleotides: TGTGCCAGCAGAGGGTCCCCAGGGCGTCGGGGCTACACCTTC.

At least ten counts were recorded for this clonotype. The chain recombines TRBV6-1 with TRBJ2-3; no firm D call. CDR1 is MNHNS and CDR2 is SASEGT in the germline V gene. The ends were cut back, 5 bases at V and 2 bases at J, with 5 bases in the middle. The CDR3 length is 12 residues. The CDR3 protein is CASSLATDTQYF. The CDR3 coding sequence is TGTGCCAGCAGTCTTGCCACAGATACGCAGTATTTT.

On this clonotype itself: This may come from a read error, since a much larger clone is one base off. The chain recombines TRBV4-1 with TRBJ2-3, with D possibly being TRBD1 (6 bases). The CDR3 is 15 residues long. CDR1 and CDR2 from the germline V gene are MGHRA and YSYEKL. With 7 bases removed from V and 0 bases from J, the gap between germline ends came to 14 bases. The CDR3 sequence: CASNQSTGSTDTQYF. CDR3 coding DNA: TGCGCCAGCAACCAGTCAACAGGGAGCACAGATACGCAGTATTTT.

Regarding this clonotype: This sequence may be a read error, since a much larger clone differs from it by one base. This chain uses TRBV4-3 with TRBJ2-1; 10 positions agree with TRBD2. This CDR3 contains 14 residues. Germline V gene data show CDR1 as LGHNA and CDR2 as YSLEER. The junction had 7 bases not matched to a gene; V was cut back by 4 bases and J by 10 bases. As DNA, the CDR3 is TGCGCCAGCAGCCGCGGACTAGCGGCGGGGGAGCAGTTCTTC. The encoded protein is CASSRGLAAGEQFF.

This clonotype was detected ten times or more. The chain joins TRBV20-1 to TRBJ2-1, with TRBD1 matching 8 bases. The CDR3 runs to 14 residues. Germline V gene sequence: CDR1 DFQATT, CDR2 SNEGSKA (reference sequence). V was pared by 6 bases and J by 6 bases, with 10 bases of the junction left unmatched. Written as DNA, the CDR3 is TGCAGTGCCTCGCCCAGGGGGCGGGTCAATGAGCAGTTCTTC. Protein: CSASPRGRVNEQFF.

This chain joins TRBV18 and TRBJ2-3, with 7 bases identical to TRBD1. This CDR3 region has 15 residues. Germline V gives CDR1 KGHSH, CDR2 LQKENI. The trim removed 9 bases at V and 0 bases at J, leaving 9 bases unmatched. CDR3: CASCLRDSSTDTQYF. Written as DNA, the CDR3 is TGTGCCAGTTGTTTACGGGACAGCAGCACAGATACGCAGTATTTT.

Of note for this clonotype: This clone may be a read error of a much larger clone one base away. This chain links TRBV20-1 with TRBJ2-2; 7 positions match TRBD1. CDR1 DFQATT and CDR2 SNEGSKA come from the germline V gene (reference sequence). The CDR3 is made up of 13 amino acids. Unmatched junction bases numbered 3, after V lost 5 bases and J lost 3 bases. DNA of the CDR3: TGCAGTGCTGGGGACAGCTACACCGGGGAGCTGTTTTTT. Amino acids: CSAGDSYTGELFF.

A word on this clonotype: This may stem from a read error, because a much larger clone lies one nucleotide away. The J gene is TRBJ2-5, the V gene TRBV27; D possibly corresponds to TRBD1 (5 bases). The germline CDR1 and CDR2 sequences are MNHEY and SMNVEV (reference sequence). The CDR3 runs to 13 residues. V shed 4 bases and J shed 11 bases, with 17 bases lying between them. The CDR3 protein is CASSSPGHNEQYF. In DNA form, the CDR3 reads TGTGCCAGCAGTTCGCCAGGGCACAATGAGCAGTACTTC.

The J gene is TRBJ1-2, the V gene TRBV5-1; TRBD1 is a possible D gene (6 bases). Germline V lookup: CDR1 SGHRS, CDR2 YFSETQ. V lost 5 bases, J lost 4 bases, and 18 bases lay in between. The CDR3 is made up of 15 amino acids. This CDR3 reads CASSPTGPPGYGYTF. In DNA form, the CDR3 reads TGCGCCAGCAGTCCTACAGGGCCCCCTGGCTATGGCTACACCTTC.

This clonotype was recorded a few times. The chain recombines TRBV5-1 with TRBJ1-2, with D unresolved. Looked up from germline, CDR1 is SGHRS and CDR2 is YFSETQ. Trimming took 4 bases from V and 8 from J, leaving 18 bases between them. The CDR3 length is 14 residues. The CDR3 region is CASSQTGPTGGYTF. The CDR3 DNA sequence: TGCGCCAGCAGCCAAACCGGGCCCACGGGGGGCTACACCTTC.

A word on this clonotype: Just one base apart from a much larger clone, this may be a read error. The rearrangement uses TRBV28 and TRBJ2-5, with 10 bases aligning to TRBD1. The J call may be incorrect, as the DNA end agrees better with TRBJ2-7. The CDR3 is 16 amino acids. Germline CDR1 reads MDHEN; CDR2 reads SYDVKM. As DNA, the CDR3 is TGTGCCAGCAGTGCACCGGGACAGGGGATCTCCCACGAGCAGTACTTC. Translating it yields CASSAPGQGISHEQYF.

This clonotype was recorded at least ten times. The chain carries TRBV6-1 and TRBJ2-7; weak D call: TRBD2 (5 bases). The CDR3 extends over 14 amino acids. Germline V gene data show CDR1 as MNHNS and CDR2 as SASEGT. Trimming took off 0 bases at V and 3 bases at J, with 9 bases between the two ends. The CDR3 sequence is CASSEARADYEQYF. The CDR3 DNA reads TGTGCCAGCAGTGAAGCGAGGGCCGACTACGAGCAGTACTTC.

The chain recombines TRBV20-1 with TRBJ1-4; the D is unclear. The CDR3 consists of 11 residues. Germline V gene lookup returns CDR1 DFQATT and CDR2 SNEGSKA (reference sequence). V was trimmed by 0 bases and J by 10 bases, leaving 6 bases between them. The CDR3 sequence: CSARDYAKLFF. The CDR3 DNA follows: TGCAGTGCTAGAGATTACGCAAAACTGTTTTTT.

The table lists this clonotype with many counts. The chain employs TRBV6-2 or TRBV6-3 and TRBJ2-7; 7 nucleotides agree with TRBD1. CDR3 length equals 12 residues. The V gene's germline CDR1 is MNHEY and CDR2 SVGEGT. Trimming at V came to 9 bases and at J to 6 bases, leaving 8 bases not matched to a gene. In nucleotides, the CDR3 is TGTGCCAGTCTGACAGGGTTTGGCGAGCAGTACTTC. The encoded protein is CASLTGFGEQYF.

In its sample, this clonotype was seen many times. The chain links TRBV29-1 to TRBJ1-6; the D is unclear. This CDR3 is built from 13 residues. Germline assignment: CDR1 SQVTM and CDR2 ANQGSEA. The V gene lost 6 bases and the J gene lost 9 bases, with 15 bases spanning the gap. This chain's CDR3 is CSVSSGYRSPLHF. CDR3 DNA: TGCAGCGTCTCCTCGGGGTATCGTTCACCCCTCCACTTT.